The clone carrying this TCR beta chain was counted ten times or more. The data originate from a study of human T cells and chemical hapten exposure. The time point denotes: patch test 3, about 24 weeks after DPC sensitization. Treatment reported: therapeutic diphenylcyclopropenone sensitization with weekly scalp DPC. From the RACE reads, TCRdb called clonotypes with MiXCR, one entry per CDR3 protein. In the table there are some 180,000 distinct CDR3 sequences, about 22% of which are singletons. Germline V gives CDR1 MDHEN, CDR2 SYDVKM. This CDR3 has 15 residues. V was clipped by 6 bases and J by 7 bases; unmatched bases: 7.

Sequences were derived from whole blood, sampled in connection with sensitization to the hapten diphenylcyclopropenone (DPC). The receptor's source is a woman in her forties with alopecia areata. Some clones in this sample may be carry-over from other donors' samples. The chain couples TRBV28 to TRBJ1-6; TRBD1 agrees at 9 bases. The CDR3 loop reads CASRPTTGGNSPLHF. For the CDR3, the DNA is TGTGCCAGCAGACCAACGACAGGGGGAAATTCACCCCTCCACTTT.